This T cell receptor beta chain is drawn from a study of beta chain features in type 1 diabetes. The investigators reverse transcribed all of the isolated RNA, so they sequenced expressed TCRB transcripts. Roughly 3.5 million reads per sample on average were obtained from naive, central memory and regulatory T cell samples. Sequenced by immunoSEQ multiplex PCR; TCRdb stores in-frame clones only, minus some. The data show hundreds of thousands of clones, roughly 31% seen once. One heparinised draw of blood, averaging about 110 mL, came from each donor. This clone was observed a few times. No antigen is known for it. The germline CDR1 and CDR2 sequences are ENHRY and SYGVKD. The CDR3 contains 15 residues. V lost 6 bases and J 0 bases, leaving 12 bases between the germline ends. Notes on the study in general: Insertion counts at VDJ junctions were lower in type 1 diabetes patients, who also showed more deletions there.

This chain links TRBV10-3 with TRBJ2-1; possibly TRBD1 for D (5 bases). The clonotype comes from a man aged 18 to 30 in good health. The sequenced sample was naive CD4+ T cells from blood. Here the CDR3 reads CAIRIGVSSYNEQFF. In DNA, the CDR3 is TGTGCCATCAGAATAGGGGTCAGCTCCTACAATGAGCAGTTCTTC.